The sequence of this TCR beta chain was determined in a study of cytomegalovirus exposure and HLA in healthy donors. This CDR3 comprises 15 residues. Germline-derived CDR1 and CDR2 are MNHEY and SMNVEV (reference sequence). Trimming pared 3 bases from V and 1 base from J, leaving 10 bases between. In the PCR, 60 Vbeta and 13 Jbeta primers were used. TCRdb's table, derived via immunoSEQ multiplex PCR, lists solely in-frame clones and lacks some. The sample holds about 150,000 clones; 75% to 85% are singletons and the top ten take roughly 5.5%. This TCR was recovered from a woman in her thirties or forties in good health and CMV-seropositive. The gene calls are TRBV27 and TRBJ1-3; D is uncertain. The sample was PBMCs. CDR3 in DNA: TGTGCCAGCAGTTTGGGGTGGGAGTCTGGAAACACCATATATTTT. Protein: CASSLGWESGNTIYF.